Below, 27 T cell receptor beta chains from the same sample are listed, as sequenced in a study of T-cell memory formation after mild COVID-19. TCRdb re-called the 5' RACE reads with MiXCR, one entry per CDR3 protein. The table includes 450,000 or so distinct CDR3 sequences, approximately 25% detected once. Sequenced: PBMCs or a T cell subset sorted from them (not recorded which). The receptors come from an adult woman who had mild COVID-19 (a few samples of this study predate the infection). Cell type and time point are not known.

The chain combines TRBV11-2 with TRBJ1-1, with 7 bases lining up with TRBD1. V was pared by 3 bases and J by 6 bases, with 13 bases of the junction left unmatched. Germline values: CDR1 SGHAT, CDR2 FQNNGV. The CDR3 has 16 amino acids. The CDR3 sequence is CASSLERQGAIAEAFF. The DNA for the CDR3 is TGTGCCAGCAGCTTGGAGAGACAGGGAGCAATCGCTGAAGCTTTCTTT.

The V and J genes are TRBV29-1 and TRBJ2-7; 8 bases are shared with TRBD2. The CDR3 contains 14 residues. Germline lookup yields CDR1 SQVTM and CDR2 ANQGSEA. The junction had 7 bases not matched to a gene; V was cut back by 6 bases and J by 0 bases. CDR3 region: CSVELADDSYEQYF. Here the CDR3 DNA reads TGCAGCGTCGAACTAGCGGATGACTCCTACGAGCAGTACTTC.

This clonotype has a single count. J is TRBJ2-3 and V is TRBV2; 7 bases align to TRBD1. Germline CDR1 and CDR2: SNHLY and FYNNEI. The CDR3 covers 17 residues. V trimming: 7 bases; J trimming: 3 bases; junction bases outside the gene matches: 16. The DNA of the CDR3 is TGTGCCAGCATTCCAATTCGGGACAGCTCGCGGACAGATACGCAGTATTTT. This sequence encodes CASIPIRDSSRTDTQYF.

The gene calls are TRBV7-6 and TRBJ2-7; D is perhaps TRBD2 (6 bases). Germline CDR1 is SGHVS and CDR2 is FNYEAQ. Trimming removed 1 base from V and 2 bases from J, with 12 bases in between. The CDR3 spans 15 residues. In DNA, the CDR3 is TGTGCCAGCAGCTTAGGGGACGGGGGAGCCTACGAGCAGTACTTC. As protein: CASSLGDGGAYEQYF.

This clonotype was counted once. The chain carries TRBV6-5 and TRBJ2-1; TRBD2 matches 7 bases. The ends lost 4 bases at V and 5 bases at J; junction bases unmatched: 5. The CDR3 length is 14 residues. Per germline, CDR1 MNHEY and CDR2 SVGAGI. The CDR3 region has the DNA TGTGCCAGCAGTTTACGGGAGGCCGACAATGAGCAGTTCTTC. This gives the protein CASSLREADNEQFF.

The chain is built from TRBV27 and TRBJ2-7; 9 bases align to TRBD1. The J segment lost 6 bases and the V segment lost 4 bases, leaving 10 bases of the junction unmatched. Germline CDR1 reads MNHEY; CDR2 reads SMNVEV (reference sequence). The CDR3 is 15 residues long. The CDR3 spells CASSSTPGTGFEQYF. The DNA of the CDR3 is TGTGCCAGCAGTTCAACTCCCGGGACAGGGTTCGAGCAGTACTTC.

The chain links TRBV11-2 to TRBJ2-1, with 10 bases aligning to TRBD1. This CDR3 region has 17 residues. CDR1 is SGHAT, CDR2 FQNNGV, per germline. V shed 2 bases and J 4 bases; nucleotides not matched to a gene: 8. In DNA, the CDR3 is TGTGCCAGCAGCTTATGGGGTCGGGACAGGGGTTACAATGAGCAGTTCTTC. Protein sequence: CASSLWGRDRGYNEQFF.

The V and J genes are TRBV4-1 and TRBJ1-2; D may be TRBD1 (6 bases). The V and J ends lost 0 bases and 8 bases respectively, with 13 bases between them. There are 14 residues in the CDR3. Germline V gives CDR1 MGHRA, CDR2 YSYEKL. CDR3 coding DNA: TGCGCCAGCAGCCAAGATCATCAGGGGCCGGGCTACACCTTC. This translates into CASSQDHQGPGYTF.

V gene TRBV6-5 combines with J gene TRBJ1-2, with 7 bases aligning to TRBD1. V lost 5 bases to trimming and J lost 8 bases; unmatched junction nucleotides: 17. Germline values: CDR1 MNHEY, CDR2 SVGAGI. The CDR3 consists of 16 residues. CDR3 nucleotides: TGTGCCAGCAGTCCTACAGGGGTACGGATGAATAGAGGCTACACCTTC. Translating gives CASSPTGVRMNRGYTF.

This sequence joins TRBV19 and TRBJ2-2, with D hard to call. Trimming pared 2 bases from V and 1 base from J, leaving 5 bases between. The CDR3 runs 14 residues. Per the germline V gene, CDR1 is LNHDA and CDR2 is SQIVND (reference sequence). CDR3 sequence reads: CASSISENTGELFF. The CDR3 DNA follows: TGTGCCAGTAGTATATCAGAGAACACCGGGGAGCTGTTTTTT.

The chain's CDR3 is CATSDFWGTENTGELFF. The CDR3 bases are TGTGCCACCAGTGATTTTTGGGGGACAGAGAACACCGGGGAGCTGTTTTTT. This chain uses TRBV24-1 with TRBJ2-2, with TRBD1 matching 7 bases. This CDR3 comprises 17 residues. V shed 1 base, J shed 1 base, and the junction held 5 bases outside the gene matches. CDR1 and CDR2 (germline): KGHDR, SFDVKD.

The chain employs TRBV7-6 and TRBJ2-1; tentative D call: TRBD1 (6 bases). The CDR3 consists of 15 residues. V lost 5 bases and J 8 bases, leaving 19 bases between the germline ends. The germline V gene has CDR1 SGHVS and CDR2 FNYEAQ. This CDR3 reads CASSAKITGQHEQFF. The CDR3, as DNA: TGTGCCAGCAGCGCAAAGATTACAGGGCAGCATGAGCAGTTCTTC.

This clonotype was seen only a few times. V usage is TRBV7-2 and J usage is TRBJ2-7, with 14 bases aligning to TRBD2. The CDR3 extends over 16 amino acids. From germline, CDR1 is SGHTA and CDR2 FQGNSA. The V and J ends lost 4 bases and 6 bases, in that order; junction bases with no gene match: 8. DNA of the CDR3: TGTGCCAGCAGCTACTCCGGGACTAGCGGGAGAAGCGAGCAGTACTTC. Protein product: CASSYSGTSGRSEQYF.

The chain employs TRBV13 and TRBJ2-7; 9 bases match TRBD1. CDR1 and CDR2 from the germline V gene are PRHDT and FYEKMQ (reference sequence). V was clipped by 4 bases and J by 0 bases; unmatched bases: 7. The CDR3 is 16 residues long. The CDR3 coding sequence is TGTGCCAGCAGCTCACTCGGACAGGGGCCCTCCTACGAGCAGTACTTC. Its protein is CASSSLGQGPSYEQYF.

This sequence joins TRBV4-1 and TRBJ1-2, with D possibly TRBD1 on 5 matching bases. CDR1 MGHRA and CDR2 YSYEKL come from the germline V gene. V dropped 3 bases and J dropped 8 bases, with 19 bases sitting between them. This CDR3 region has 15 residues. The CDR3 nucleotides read TGCGCCAGCAGCCAGGGGGAGGAGACACGCAGGGGCTACACCTTC. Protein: CASSQGEETRRGYTF.

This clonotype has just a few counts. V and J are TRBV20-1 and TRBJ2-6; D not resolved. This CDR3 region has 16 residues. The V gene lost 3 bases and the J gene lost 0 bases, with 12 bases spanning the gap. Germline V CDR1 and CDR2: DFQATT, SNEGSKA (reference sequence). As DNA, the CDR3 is TGCAGTGCTAGGCCCCCCAGGAACTCTGGGGCCAACGTCCTGACTTTC. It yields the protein CSARPPRNSGANVLTF.

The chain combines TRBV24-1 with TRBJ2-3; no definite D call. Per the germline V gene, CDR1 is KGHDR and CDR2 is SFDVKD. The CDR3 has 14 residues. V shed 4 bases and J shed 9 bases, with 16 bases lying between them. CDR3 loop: CATSEALRVETQYF. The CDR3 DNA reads TGTGCCACCAGTGAGGCCCTCCGAGTCGAAACGCAGTATTTT.

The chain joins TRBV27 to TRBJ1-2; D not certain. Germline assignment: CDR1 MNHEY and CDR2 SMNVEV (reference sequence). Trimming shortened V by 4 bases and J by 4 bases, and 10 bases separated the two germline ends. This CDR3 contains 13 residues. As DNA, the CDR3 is TGTGCCAGCAGTTACGACGCAACCTATGGCTACACCTTC. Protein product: CASSYDATYGYTF.

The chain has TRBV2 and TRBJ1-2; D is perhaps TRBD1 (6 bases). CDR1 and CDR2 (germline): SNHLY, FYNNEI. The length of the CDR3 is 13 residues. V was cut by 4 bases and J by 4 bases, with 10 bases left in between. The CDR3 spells CASSGRGAYGYTF. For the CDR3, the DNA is TGTGCCAGCAGTGGACGGGGGGCCTATGGCTACACCTTC.

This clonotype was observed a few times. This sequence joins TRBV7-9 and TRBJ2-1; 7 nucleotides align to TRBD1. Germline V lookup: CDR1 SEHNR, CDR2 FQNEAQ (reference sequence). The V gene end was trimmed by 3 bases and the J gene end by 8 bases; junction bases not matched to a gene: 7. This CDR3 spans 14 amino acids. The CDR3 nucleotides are TGTGCCAGCAGCTTCTGGACAGGTCCTGATGAGCAGTTCTTC. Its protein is CASSFWTGPDEQFF.

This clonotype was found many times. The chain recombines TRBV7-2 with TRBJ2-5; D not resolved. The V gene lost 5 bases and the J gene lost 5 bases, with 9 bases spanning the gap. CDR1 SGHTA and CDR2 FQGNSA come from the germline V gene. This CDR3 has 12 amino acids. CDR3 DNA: TGTGCCAGCAGCCCAAGGAAGGAGACCCAGTACTTC. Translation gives CASSPRKETQYF.

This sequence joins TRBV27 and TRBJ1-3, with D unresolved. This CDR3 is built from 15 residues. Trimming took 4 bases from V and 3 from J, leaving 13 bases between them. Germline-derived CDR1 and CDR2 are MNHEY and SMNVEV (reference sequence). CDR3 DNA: TGTGCCAGCAGTTCAGGAATCGGGCTTGGAAACACCATATATTTT. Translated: CASSSGIGLGNTIYF.

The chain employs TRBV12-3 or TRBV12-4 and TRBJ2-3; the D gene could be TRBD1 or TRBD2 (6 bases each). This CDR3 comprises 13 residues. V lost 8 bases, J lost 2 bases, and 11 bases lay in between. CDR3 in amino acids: CASRGPSTDTQYF. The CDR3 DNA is TGTGCCAGCCGGGGGCCGTCCACAGATACGCAGTATTTT.

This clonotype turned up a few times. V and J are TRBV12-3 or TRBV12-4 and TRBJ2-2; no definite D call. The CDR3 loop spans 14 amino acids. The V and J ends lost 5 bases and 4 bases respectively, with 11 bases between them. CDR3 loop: CASSLEPVTGELFF. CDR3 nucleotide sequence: TGTGCCAGCAGTCTTGAGCCCGTCACCGGGGAGCTGTTTTTT.

In nucleotides, the CDR3 is TGTGCCAGCAGACCCGACCCGTATGGGAACACCGGGGAGCTGTTTTTT. This codes for CASRPDPYGNTGELFF. The rearrangement joins TRBV6-2 or TRBV6-3 to TRBJ2-2; no reliable D call. Germline V lookup: CDR1 MNHEY, CDR2 SVGEGT. With 6 bases removed from V and 1 base from J, the gap between germline ends came to 15 bases. CDR3 length: 16 residues.

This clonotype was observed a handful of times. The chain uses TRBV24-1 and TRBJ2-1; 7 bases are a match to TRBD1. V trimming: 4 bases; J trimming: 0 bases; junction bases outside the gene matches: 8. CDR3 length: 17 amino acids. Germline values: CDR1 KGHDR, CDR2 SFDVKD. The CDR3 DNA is TGTGCCACCAGTGACCCGAGACAGGGAAGCTCCTACAATGAGCAGTTCTTC. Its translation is CATSDPRQGSSYNEQFF.

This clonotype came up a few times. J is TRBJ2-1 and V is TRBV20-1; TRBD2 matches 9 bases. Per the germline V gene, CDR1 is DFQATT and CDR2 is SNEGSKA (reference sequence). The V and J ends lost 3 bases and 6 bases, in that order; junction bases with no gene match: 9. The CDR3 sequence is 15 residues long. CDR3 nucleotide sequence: TGCAGTGCTAGGCCTCCGGGACTAGCCTCCAATGAGCAGTTCTTC. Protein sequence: CSARPPGLASNEQFF.